This T cell receptor (delta chain) was identified during a study of Vδ1+ human thymocytes. Whole-study results and caveats: Thymic delta-chain repertoires held 20% to 25% Vdelta2 sequences and few Vdelta3, despite high sort purity. Highly polyclonal TRG and TRD repertoires with Gaussian CDR3 length distributions appeared in thymus. The authors advised highly purified populations and single-cell validation.

The sorted cells were CD3+ Vdelta1+ Vdelta2- thymocytes from alphabeta-depleted thymus. Vdelta1+ thymocyte sorts reached between roughly 97% and 99.6% purity. The template was reverse-transcribed extracted RNA. CDR3 amplicons came from multiplex PCR with pooled V-gene forward and constant-region reverse primers. TCRdb re-called clones from the multiplex PCR reads via CATT. The repertoire holds around 60,000 delta-chain clones, with roughly 15% as singletons. This clone has a handful of counts. Its antigen is not identified. V was clipped by 0 bases and J by 0 bases; unmatched bases: 20. Germline assignment: CDR1 TSWWSYY and CDR2 QGS. The length of the CDR3 is 22 residues.

The TCR was taken from a girl under three years old who had congenital heart surgery. Sequencing input: Vdelta1+ gamma-delta thymocytes from the thymus. Subset: FACS-sorted CD3+ TCRalphabeta- TCRVdelta1+ TCRVdelta2- thymocytes. The rearrangement joins TRDV1 to TRDJ1; TRDD3 agrees at 9 bases. CDR3 sequence reads: CALGELYEPRLLGDLYTDKLIF. The CDR3 DNA reads as TGTGCTCTTGGGGAACTGTATGAGCCAAGGCTACTGGGGGACTTGTACACCGATAAACTCATCTTT.